This T cell receptor (beta chain) was sequenced in a study of long-term antiretroviral therapy in people with HIV. Whole-study context: The earliest samples predate the 2015 immediate-ART recommendation by about a decade. Study-wide results and limits: Post-ART diversity increased but stayed below transplant donor controls.

Of note for this clone: Its antigen remains unidentified.

They ran version v3.0 of the immunoSEQ assay at survey level. TCRdb's table, derived via immunoSEQ multiplex PCR, lists solely in-frame clones and lacks some. The table includes some 35,000 clones, approximately 95% detected once. This CDR3 has 14 residues. The V gene lost 2 bases and the J gene lost 3 bases, with 10 bases spanning the gap. CDR1 is LNHDA and CDR2 is SQIVND in the germline V gene (reference sequence). Every HIV-positive participant received treatment in the United States. This TCR came from a woman aged 45-65 years with HIV. Specimen: unsorted PBMCs, collected more than 5 years after starting antiretroviral therapy. The chain has TRBV19 and TRBJ1-1; D not certain. CDR3 sequence: CASSISVGDTEAFF. The CDR3 DNA sequence: TGTGCCAGTAGTATATCGGTCGGTGACACTGAAGCTTTCTTT. Drawing the rest from reference TRBV19 and TRBJ1-1, the complete variable domain is DGGITQSPKYLFRKEGQNVTLSCEQNLNHDAMYWYRQDPGQGLRLIYYSQIVNDFQKGDIAEGYSVSREKKESFPLTVTSAQKNPTAFYLCASSISVGDTEAFFGQGTRLTVV.